This TCR beta chain was recovered during a study of cytomegalovirus exposure and HLA in healthy donors. The study's findings and limits: Immune exposure information comprised only CMV serostatus. Analysis was performed later, and it showed HLA-associated TCR beta chains to be more clonally expanded than equally common others. Among TCR sequences, most were rare, though some public TCRs appeared in many donors.

On this clone itself: Its antigen remains unidentified.

13 Jbeta primers and 60 Vbeta primers were used for the PCR. This table comes from immunoSEQ multiplex PCR, and its TCRdb copy is limited to in-frame clones, with some not included. The table includes 110,000 to 150,000 clones, roughly four fifths detected once. This CDR3 is 14 amino acids long. Germline lookup yields CDR1 SGHVS and CDR2 FQNEAQ. Trimming stripped 2 bases from V and 6 bases from J, with 11 bases between. The TCR originated in a human donor in good health. The rearrangement uses TRBV7-8 and TRBJ1-5; possible D gene TRBD1, 6 bases. Sequencing used PBMCs. CDR3 nucleotide sequence: TGTGCCAGCAGCTTAAACAGGGCGGGTCAGCCCCAGCATTTT. Translating gives CASSLNRAGQPQHF. Full variable domain (remainder filled in from reference TRBV7-8 and TRBJ1-5): GAGVSQSPRYKVAKRGQDVALRCDPISGHVSLFWYQQALGQGPEFLTYFQNEAQLDKSGLPSDRFFAERPEGSVSTLKIQRTQQEDSAVYLCASSLNRAGQPQHFGDGTRLSIL.